This TCR beta chain derives from a study of T cells in Graves' hyperthyroidism and ophthalmopathy. About the study: Peripheral blood draws took place at initial diagnosis, ahead of any treatment.

J was trimmed by 6 bases and V by 5 bases; bases with no gene match: 11. The CDR3 length is 15 residues. The germline V gene encodes CDR1 SGHVS and CDR2 FQNEAQ. Study-level points and caveats: Most thyroid clonotypes that were expanded above 0.001 also turned up in blood.

There were TCR beta CDR3 regions amplified from RNA transcripts. During a first-round RT-PCR of the TCR CDR3, the HTBI primer set was used. TCRdb ran MiXCR on the multiplex PCR reads and lists one entry per CDR3 protein. The top ten clones hold 25% to 30% of a sample with approximately 400,000 distinct CDR3 sequences, over 11% of them seen once. Comment on this clonotype: What it binds is unknown.

For the diagnoses, clinical symptoms, serum thyroxine and TRAb, thyroid ultrasound and orbital computed tomography were used. The PBMCs had their origin in roughly 10 ml of fresh peripheral blood. Sequencing input: blood. The source of this sequence is a man in his fifties or sixties with Graves' ophthalmopathy. The chain links TRBV7-8 to TRBJ2-7; 9 bases line up with TRBD1. This CDR3 is CASSQQGAGYSEQYF. CDR3 DNA: TGTGCCAGCAGCCAACAGGGGGCTGGATACAGCGAGCAGTACTTC.